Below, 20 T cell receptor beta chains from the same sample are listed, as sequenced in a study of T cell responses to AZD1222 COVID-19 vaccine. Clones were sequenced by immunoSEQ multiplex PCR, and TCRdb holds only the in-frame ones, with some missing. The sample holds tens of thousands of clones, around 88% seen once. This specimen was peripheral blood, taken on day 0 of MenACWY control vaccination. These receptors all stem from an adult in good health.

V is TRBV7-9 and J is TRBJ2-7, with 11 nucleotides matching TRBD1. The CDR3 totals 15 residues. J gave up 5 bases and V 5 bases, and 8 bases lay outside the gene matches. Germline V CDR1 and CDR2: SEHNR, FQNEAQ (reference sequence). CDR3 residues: CASSSGQGAVHEQYF. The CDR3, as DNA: TGTGCCAGCAGCAGCGGACAGGGGGCGGTCCACGAGCAGTACTTC.

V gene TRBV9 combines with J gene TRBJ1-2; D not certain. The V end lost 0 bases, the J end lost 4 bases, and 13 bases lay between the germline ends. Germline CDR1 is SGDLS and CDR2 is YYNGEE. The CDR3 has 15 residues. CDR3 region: CASSVAPGSGYGYTF. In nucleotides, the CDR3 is TGTGCCAGCAGCGTAGCTCCGGGGAGTGGCTATGGCTACACCTTC.

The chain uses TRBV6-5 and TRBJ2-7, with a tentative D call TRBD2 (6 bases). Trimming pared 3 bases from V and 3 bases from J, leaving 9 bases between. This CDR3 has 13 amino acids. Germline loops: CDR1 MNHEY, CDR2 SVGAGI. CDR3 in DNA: TGTGCCAGCAGTTATGTCGGGAGCTACGAGCAGTACTTC. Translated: CASSYVGSYEQYF.

The CDR3 sequence is CASRPRTGGVMNTEAFF. The CDR3 DNA reads TGTGCCAGTAGGCCCCGGACAGGCGGTGTAATGAACACTGAAGCTTTCTTT. The chain uses TRBV19 and TRBJ1-1; 7 positions agree with TRBD1. The V gene end was trimmed by 6 bases and the J gene end by 0 bases; junction bases not matched to a gene: 13. Germline CDR1 reads LNHDA; CDR2 reads SQIVND (reference sequence). The CDR3 sequence is 17 residues long.

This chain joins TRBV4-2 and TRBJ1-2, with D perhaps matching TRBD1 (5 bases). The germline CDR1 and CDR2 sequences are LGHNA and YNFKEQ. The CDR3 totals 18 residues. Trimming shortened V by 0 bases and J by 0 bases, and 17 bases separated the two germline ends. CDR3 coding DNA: TGTGCCAGCAGCCAAGAGTGGCTGACAGCCAAATCTAACTATGGCTACACCTTC. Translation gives CASSQEWLTAKSNYGYTF.

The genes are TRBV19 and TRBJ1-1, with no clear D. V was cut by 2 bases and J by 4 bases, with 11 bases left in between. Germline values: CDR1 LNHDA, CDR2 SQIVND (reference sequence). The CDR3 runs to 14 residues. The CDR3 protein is CASSIKETATEAFF. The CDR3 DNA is TGTGCCAGTAGTATAAAGGAGACCGCCACTGAAGCTTTCTTT.

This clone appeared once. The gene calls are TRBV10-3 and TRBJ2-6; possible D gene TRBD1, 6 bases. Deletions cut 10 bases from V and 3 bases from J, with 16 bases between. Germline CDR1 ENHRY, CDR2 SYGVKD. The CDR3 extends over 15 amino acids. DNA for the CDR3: TGTGCCACCGAAGGGGGATCGGGTGGGGCCAACGTCCTGACTTTC. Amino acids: CATEGGSGGANVLTF.

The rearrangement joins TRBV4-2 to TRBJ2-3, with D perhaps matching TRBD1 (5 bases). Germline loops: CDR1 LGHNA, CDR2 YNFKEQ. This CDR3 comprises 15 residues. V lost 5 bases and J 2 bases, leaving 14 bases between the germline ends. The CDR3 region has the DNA TGTGCCAGCAGCGAAGGGAAGGACAACACAGATACGCAGTATTTT. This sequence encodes CASSEGKDNTDTQYF.

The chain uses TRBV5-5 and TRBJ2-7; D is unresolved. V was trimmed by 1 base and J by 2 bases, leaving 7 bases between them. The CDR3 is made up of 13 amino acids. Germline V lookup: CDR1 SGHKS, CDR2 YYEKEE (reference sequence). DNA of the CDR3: TGTGCCAGCAGCTTGACAGATCCCTACGAGCAGTACTTC. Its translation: CASSLTDPYEQYF.

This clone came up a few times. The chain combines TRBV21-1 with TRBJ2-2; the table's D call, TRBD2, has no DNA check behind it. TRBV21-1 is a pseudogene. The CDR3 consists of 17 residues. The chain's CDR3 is CASSKGLAGLVTGELFF. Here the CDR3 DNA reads TGTGCCAGCAGCAAAGGACTAGCGGGGTTGGTCACCGGGGAGCTGTTTTTT.

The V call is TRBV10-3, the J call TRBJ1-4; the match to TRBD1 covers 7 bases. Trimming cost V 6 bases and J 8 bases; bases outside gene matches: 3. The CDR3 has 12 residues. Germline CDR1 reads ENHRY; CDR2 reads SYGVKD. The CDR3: CAISVTGEKLFF. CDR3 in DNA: TGTGCCATCAGCGTGACAGGGGAAAAACTGTTTTTT.

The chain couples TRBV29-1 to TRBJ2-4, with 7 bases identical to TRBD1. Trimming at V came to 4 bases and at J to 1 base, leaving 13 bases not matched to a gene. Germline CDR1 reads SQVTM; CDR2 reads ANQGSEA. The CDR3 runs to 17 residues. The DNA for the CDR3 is TGCAGCGTTGTCGACAGGGAAGTTGGGGCGGCCAAAAACATTCAGTACTTC. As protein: CSVVDREVGAAKNIQYF.

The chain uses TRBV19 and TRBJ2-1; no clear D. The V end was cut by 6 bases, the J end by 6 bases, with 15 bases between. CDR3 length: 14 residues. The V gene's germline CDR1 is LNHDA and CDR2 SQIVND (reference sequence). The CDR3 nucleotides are TGTGCCAGTAGCCCCGGAACATCTGGCAATGAGCAGTTCTTC. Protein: CASSPGTSGNEQFF. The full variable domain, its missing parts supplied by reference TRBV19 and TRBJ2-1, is DGGITQSPKYLFRKEGQNVTLSCEQNLNHDAMYWYRQDPGQGLRLIYYSQIVNDFQKGDIAEGYSVSREKKESFPLTVTSAQKNPTAFYLCASSPGTSGNEQFFGPGTRLTVL.

The DNA of the CDR3 is TGTGCCAGCAGTTACTGGGGAACAGGGGATGAAGCTTTCTTT. Encoded protein: CASSYWGTGDEAFF. The gene calls are TRBV6-2 or TRBV6-3 and TRBJ1-1; TRBD1 matches at 7 bases. The CDR3 consists of 14 residues. J lost 7 bases, V lost 1 base, and 6 bases had no gene match. CDR1 and CDR2 (germline): MNHEY, SVGEGT.

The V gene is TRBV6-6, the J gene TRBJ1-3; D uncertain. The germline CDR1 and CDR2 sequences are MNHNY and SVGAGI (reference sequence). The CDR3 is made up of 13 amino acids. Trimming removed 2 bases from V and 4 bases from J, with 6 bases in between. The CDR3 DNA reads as TGTGCCAGCAGTTACCCCCAAGGAAACACCATATATTTT. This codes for CASSYPQGNTIYF.

The CDR3, as DNA: TGTGCCAGCAGCAGTGGACTCTCTCCCTTCTACGAGCAGTACTTC. Its translation is CASSSGLSPFYEQYF. This chain joins TRBV14 and TRBJ2-7; D is perhaps TRBD2 (5 bases). The CDR3 length is 15 residues. Germline CDR1 SGHDN, CDR2 FVKESK. Trimming took 5 bases from V and 3 from J, leaving 17 bases between them. Together with reference TRBV14 and TRBJ2-7, the CDR3 gives the full variable domain: EAGVTQFPSHSVIEKGQTVTLRCDPISGHDNLYWYRRVMGKEIKFLLHFVKESKQDESGMPNNRFLAERTGGTYSTLKVQPAELEDSGVYFCASSSGLSPFYEQYFGPGTRLTVT.

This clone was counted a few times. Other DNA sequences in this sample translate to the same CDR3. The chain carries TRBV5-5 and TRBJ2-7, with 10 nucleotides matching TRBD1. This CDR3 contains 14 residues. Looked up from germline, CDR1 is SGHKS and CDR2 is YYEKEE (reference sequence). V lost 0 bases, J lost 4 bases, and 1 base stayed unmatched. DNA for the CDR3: TGTGCCAGCAGCTTGGAGGACAGGGGGTACGAGCAGTACTTC. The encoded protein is CASSLEDRGYEQYF.

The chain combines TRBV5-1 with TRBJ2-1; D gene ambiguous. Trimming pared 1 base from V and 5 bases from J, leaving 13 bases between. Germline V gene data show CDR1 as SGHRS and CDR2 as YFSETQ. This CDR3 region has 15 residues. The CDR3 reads CASSLYRGTDNEQFF. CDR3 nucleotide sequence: TGCGCCAGCAGCTTGTATCGAGGAACGGACAATGAGCAGTTCTTC.

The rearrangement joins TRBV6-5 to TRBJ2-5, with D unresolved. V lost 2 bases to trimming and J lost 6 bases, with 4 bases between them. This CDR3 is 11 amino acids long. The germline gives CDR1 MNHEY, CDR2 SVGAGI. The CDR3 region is CASSYTQTQYF. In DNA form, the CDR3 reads TGTGCCAGCAGTTACACGCAGACCCAGTACTTC.

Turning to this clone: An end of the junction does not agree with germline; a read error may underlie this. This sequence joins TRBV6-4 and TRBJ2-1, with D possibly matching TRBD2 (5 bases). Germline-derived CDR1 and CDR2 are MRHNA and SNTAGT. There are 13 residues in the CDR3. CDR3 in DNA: TGTGCCAACAGTGAACCCCCCGGGGATGAGCAGTTCTTC. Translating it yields CANSEPPGDEQFF.